The T cell receptor (beta chain) under discussion was sequenced for a study of blood T cells in healthy people across ages. The wider study: Per two T cells, template switching captured roughly one barcoded beta molecule. Study-wide findings and caveats: More naive CD4+ cells and higher diversity marked long-lived donors relative to aged donors. Across the age range, TCR beta diversity per million T cells fell in a roughly linear way.

It was approximately 10 milliliters of peripheral blood that were drawn from each donor. A second PCR, run for about 7 to 11 cycles, used a sample-barcoded 5' primer plus a J-beta primer mix. TCRdb recomputed calls from the 5' RACE reads with MiXCR, one row per CDR3 protein. Of 550,000 to 600,000 distinct CDR3 sequences in the sample, roughly a quarter are singletons; the top ten hold less than 20%. This clonotype was counted a few times. Its antigen is currently unknown. This clonotype originated in a woman between 70 and 85 years old in good health. Sample: blood.

The CDR3 nucleotides are TGTGCCAGCAGCTCCGGGACCGCAGTGGGCGAGCAGTACTTC. The encoded protein is CASSSGTAVGEQYF. The chain joins TRBV5-4 to TRBJ2-7; D may match TRBD1 or TRBD2 (5 bases each). CDR3 length: 14 residues. The V end was cut by 3 bases, the J end by 6 bases, with 16 bases between. Looked up from germline, CDR1 is SGHNT and CDR2 is YYREEE (reference sequence).